This passage covers 16 T cell receptor beta chains from one sample sequenced in a study of a mutant IDH1 vaccine in newly diagnosed glioma. The time point here: week 35, safety follow-up. Topical imiquimod accompanied each vaccine dose, which consisted of 300 ug of mutant IDH1 20-mer peptide. These receptors have no identified antigens. Produced via immunoSEQ multiplex PCR; TCRdb's table is partial and in-frame only. The data show around 26,000 clones, 83% seen once. The sequences come from PBMCs, collected from a glioma patient whose treatment included an IDH1 peptide vaccine. These TCRs come from a man under 40 with glioma.

CDR3 nucleotide sequence: TGTGCCAGCACCCTCCAGGGGTGGTCCTATAATTCACCCCTCCACTTT. This codes for CASTLQGWSYNSPLHF. The chain combines TRBV5-6 with TRBJ1-6; weak D call: TRBD1 (6 bases). Germline V gene lookup returns CDR1 SGHDT and CDR2 YYEEEE. V lost 6 bases and J 1 base, leaving 14 bases between the germline ends. The CDR3 length is 16 residues.

The V and J genes are TRBV6-1 and TRBJ1-4, with D tentatively TRBD1 (6 bases). Germline CDR1 reads MNHNS; CDR2 reads SASEGT. Trimming pared 0 bases from V and 7 bases from J, leaving 24 bases between. The CDR3 totals 19 residues. The CDR3 is CASSEALRGGNKGGEKLFF. The DNA for the CDR3 is TGTGCCAGCAGTGAAGCGCTTAGAGGGGGAAACAAGGGGGGTGAAAAACTGTTTTTT.

The chain carries TRBV19 and TRBJ1-6, with no clear D. Germline V gene data show CDR1 as LNHDA and CDR2 as SQIVND (reference sequence). The CDR3 is made up of 15 amino acids. V was cut by 5 bases and J by 6 bases, with 14 bases left in between. CDR3 amino acids: CASSGPGLGNSPLHF. CDR3 sequence (DNA): TGTGCCAGTAGTGGACCGGGTTTGGGTAATTCACCCCTCCACTTT.

The gene calls are TRBV14 and TRBJ2-7; 12 bases fit TRBD2. The CDR3 contains 16 residues. After removal of 3 bases from V and 1 base from J, the junction contained 4 bases not matched to a gene. Germline-derived CDR1 and CDR2 are SGHDN and FVKESK. The CDR3 reads CASSQLTSGGSYEQYF. In DNA form, the CDR3 reads TGTGCCAGCAGCCAGCTGACTAGCGGGGGTTCCTACGAGCAGTACTTC.

V usage is TRBV20-1 and J usage is TRBJ1-1, with D maybe TRBD1 (5 bases). The CDR3 covers 11 residues. CDR1 DFQATT and CDR2 SNEGSKA come from the germline V gene (reference sequence). Trimming stripped 2 bases from V and 8 bases from J, with 9 bases between. Here the CDR3 reads CSARPTVEAFF. The CDR3 DNA reads as TGCAGTGCTAGACCGACAGTAGAAGCTTTCTTT.

The chain recombines TRBV2 with TRBJ1-5, with D perhaps TRBD1 (6 bases). The germline V gene encodes CDR1 SNHLY and CDR2 FYNNEI. The V and J ends lost 8 bases and 5 bases respectively, with 19 bases between them. The CDR3 has 15 amino acids. The CDR3 DNA reads TGTGCCAGCCGGGGTCTGGGGGCCCCAGATCAGCCCCAGCATTTT. This sequence encodes CASRGLGAPDQPQHF.

J is TRBJ2-3 and V is TRBV13; 9 bases are shared with TRBD2. There are 17 residues in the CDR3. The germline V gene encodes CDR1 PRHDT and CDR2 FYEKMQ (reference sequence). Trimming cost V 5 bases and J 1 base; bases outside gene matches: 10. CDR3 nucleotides: TGTGCCAGCAGCCCTTCTGGGGAGCGGGGGGGCACAGATACGCAGTATTTT. This translates into CASSPSGERGGTDTQYF. The variable domain in full, with the rest retrieved from reference TRBV13 and TRBJ2-3, is AAGVIQSPRHLIKEKRETATLKCYPIPRHDTVYWYQQGPGQDPQFLISFYEKMQSDKGSIPDRFSAQQFSDYHSELNMSSLELGDSALYFCASSPSGERGGTDTQYFGPGTRLTVL.

The chain links TRBV7-9 to TRBJ1-2; D is uncertain. Germline V gene data show CDR1 as SEHNR and CDR2 as FQNEAQ (reference sequence). This CDR3 has 14 residues. Trimming took off 5 bases at V and 3 bases at J, with 13 bases between the two ends. The CDR3 coding sequence is TGTGCCAGCAGCGTAAGTTGGGAAGACTATGGCTACACCTTC. Residues: CASSVSWEDYGYTF.

The rearrangement links TRBV7-9 to TRBJ2-1; no reliable D call. V lost 5 bases to trimming and J lost 0 bases, with 17 bases between them. The germline CDR1 and CDR2 sequences are SEHNR and FQNEAQ (reference sequence). There are 17 residues in the CDR3. CDR3 DNA sequence: TGTGCCAGCAGCCTCCCTTTTAGTACCTTCTCCTACAATGAGCAGTTCTTC. It specifies CASSLPFSTFSYNEQFF.

The rearrangement joins TRBV6-5 to TRBJ1-1; TRBD1 agrees at 7 bases. J was trimmed by 3 bases and V by 2 bases; bases with no gene match: 6. The CDR3 extends over 15 amino acids. The V gene's germline CDR1 is MNHEY and CDR2 SVGAGI. In nucleotides, the CDR3 is TGTGCCAGCAGTTACGGGGAAGGGGGCGACACTGAAGCTTTCTTT. Translated, it gives CASSYGEGGDTEAFF.

CDR3 nucleotide sequence: TGTGCCAGCAGTTTAACAGGGGGCCAAGAGACCCAGTACTTC. It encodes CASSLTGGQETQYF. This chain links TRBV27 with TRBJ2-5; 8 bases fit TRBD1. The CDR3 totals 14 residues. With V trimmed by 2 bases and J by 1 base, 0 bases remained unmatched. Per germline, CDR1 MNHEY and CDR2 SMNVEV (reference sequence).

The gene calls are TRBV10-2 and TRBJ2-2; D is unresolved. Germline CDR1 is WSHSY and CDR2 is SAAADI. V dropped 0 bases and J dropped 7 bases, with 3 bases sitting between them. This CDR3 region has 12 residues. Here the CDR3 DNA reads TGCGCCAGCAGTGAGTCGGTCGGGGAGCTGTTTTTT. Its protein is CASSESVGELFF.

Only a few counts were recorded for this clone. The rearrangement joins TRBV2 to TRBJ1-1, with TRBD1 matching 7 bases. Germline CDR1 and CDR2: SNHLY and FYNNEI. The CDR3 contains 15 residues. The ends lost 0 bases at V and 1 base at J; junction bases unmatched: 2. CDR3 sequence reads: CASSEARTGNTEAFF. DNA of the CDR3: TGTGCCAGCAGTGAAGCTCGGACAGGGAACACTGAAGCTTTCTTT. Using reference TRBV2 and TRBJ1-1 for the parts outside the CDR3, the full variable domain is EPEVTQTPSHQVTQMGQEVILRCVPISNHLYFYWYRQILGQKVEFLVSFYNNEISEKSEIFDDQFSVERPDGSNFTLKIRSTKLEDSAMYFCASSEARTGNTEAFFGQGTRLTVV.

The rearrangement links TRBV7-9 to TRBJ2-3; weak D call: TRBD2 (6 bases). The germline CDR1 and CDR2 sequences are SEHNR and FQNEAQ (reference sequence). The ends were cut back, 4 bases at V and 4 bases at J, with 12 bases in the middle. The CDR3 is made up of 14 amino acids. CDR3 bases: TGTGCCAGCAGCTCCTCAGGGACTGCAGATACGCAGTATTTT. This codes for CASSSSGTADTQYF.

V gene TRBV7-2 combines with J gene TRBJ2-5; 10 nucleotides match TRBD2. Germline V gives CDR1 SGHTA, CDR2 FQGNSA. The junction had 4 bases not matched to a gene; V was cut back by 5 bases and J by 4 bases. This CDR3 has 14 residues. The CDR3 region has the DNA TGTGCCAGCAGCCCCCGACTAGCGGGAGAGACCCAGTACTTC. Translation gives CASSPRLAGETQYF.

The chain carries TRBV6-1 and TRBJ2-4; 11 positions match TRBD1. There are 18 residues in the CDR3. J gave up 0 bases and V 2 bases, and 6 bases lay outside the gene matches. Germline CDR1 is MNHNS and CDR2 is SASEGT. CDR3 nucleotides: TGTGCCAGCAGTGAATGGACAGGGGGCCCGATAGCCAAAAACATTCAGTACTTC. It yields the protein CASSEWTGGPIAKNIQYF.